This TCR beta chain was identified in a study of blood T cell repertoires in COVID-19. Study-level background: Material from acute and convalescent COVID-19 was sourced from the United States, Italy and Spain. The analysed material was cDNA or gDNA that came from T cells, B-cell-depleted T cells, or PBMCs.

This CDR3 has 12 amino acids. CDR1 and CDR2 from the germline V gene are MNHEY and SVGAGI. With 2 bases removed from V and 7 bases from J, the gap between germline ends came to 3 bases. Original data processing: Nucleated cell counts were estimated from reference gene primer amplification. Repertoires were generated with immunoSEQ multiplex PCR, while TCRdb's copy carries only in-frame clones and drops some. The V and J calls and clone size were taken over from that table, and D and trimming were inferred from the DNA. The sample lists some 160,000 clones, around 82% occurring once. The rearrangement links TRBV6-5 to TRBJ1-6; D is unresolved. Sequenced: peripheral blood. The clonotype originates from a man in his sixties with acute or convalescent COVID-19. This CDR3 is CASSYLNSPLHF. The CDR3 DNA reads as TGTGCCAGCAGTTACCTCAATTCACCCCTCCACTTT.